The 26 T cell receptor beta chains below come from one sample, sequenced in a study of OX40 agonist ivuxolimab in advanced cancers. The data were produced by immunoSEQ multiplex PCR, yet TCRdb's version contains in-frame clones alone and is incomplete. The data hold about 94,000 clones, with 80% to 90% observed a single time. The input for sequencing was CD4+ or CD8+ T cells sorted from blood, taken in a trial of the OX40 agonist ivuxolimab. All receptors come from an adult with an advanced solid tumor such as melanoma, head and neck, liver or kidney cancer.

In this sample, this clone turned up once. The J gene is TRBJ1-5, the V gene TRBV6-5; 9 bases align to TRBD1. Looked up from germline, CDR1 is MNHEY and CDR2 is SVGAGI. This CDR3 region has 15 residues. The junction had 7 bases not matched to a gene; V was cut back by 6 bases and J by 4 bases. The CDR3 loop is CASRLGQGENQPQHF. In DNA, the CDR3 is TGTGCCAGCAGATTGGGACAGGGTGAGAATCAGCCCCAGCATTTT.

The CDR3 DNA reads as TGCGCCAGCAGCTTGGACAAATACGAGCAGTACTTC. Translating it yields CASSLDKYEQYF. The chain joins TRBV5-1 to TRBJ2-7; D gene uncertain. This CDR3 is 12 amino acids long. The ends were cut back, 0 bases at V and 4 bases at J, with 5 bases in the middle. From germline, CDR1 is SGHRS and CDR2 YFSETQ.

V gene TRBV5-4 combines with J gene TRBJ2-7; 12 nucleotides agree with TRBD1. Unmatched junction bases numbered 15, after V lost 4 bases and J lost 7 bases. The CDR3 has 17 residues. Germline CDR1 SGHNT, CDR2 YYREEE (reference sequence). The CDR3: CASSRMLGQGAGREQYF. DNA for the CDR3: TGTGCCAGCAGCCGGATGTTGGGACAGGGGGCGGGAAGGGAGCAGTACTTC. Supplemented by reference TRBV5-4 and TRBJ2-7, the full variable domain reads ETGVTQSPTHLIKTRGQQVTLRCSSQSGHNTVSWYQQALGQGPQFIFQYYREEENGRGNFPPRFSGLQFPNYSSELNVNALELDDSALYLCASSRMLGQGAGREQYFGPGTRLTVT.

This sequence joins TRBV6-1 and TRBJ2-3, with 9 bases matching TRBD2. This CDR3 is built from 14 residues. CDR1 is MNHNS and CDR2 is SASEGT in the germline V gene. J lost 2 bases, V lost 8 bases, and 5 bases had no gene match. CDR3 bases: TGTGCCAGCGCTGGACTAGCGTCCACAGATACGCAGTATTTT. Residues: CASAGLASTDTQYF.

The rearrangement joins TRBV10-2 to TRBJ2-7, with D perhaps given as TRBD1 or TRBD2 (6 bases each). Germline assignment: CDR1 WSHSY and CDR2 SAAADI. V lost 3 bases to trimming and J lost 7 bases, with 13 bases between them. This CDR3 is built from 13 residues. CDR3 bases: TGCGCCAGCAGTGAAGGGGGGTCGGGAGAGCAGTACTTC. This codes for CASSEGGSGEQYF.

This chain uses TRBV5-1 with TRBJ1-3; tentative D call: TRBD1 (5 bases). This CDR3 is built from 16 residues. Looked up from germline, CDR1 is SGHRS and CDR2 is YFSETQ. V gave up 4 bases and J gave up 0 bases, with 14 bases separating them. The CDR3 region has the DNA TGCGCCAGCAGCCCATCGACAGTAAGCTCTGGAAACACCATATATTTT. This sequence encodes CASSPSTVSSGNTIYF.

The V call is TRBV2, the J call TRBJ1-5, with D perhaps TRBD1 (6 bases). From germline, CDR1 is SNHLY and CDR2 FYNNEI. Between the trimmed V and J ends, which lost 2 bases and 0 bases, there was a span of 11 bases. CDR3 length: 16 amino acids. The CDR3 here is CASSETGTTSNQPQHF. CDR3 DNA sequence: TGTGCCAGCAGTGAAACGGGGACAACTAGCAATCAGCCCCAGCATTTT.

The CDR3 bases are TGTGCCAGCAGCCAAGGGACAGTGAACACTGAAGCTTTCTTT. It specifies CASSQGTVNTEAFF. The chain is built from TRBV9 and TRBJ1-1, with TRBD1 identical over 7 bases. The CDR3 sequence is 14 residues long. Per germline, CDR1 SGDLS and CDR2 YYNGEE. After removal of 4 bases from V and 0 bases from J, the junction contained 3 bases not matched to a gene. Full variable domain (rest looked up from reference TRBV9 and TRBJ1-1): DSGVTQTPKHLITATGQRVTLRCSPRSGDLSVYWYQQSLDQGLQFLIQYYNGEERAKGNILERFSAQQFPDLHSELNLSSLELGDSALYFCASSQGTVNTEAFFGQGTRLTVV.

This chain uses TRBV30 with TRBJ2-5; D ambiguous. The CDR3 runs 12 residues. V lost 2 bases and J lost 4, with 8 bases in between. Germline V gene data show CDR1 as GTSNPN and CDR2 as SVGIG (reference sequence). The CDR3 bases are TGTGCCTGGAGTCCCTTCCTAGAGACCCAGTACTTC. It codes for CAWSPFLETQYF.

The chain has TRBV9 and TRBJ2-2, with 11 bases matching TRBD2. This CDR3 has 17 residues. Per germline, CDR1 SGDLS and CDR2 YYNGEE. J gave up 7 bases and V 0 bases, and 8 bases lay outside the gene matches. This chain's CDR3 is CASSVGLAGTYHGELFF. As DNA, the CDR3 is TGTGCCAGCAGCGTAGGACTAGCGGGGACTTATCACGGGGAGCTGTTTTTT.

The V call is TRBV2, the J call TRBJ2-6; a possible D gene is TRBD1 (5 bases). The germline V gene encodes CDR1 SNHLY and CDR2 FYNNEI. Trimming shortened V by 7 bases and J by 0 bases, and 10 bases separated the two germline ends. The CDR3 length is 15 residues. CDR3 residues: CASITGSSGANVLTF. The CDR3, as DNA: TGTGCCAGCATAACAGGATCCTCTGGGGCCAACGTCCTGACTTTC.

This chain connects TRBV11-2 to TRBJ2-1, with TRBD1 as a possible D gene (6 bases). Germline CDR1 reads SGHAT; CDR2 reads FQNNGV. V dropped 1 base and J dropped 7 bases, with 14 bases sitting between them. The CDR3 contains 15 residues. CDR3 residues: CASSLGRNQGNEQFF. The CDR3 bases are TGTGCCAGCAGCTTAGGTCGAAATCAGGGGAATGAGCAGTTCTTC.

The chain's CDR3 is CASSSGLAPTDTQYF. In DNA form, the CDR3 reads TGTGCCAGCAGTTCCGGACTAGCACCCACAGATACGCAGTATTTT. The rearrangement uses TRBV5-4 and TRBJ2-3, with 8 bases that match TRBD2. V shed 5 bases and J 2 bases; nucleotides not matched to a gene: 7. CDR1 is SGHNT, CDR2 YYREEE, per germline (reference sequence). The CDR3 is made up of 15 amino acids.

The CDR3 DNA reads TGTGCCAGCAGCTTGTCGGGGGGGCCCGATGGGACCCAGTACTTC. Protein product: CASSLSGGPDGTQYF. The chain joins TRBV5-6 to TRBJ2-5; 8 bases align to TRBD2. The J segment lost 7 bases and the V segment lost 1 base, leaving 9 bases of the junction unmatched. This CDR3 region has 15 residues. From germline, CDR1 is SGHDT and CDR2 YYEEEE. Using reference TRBV5-6 and TRBJ2-5 for the parts outside the CDR3, the full variable domain is DAGVTQSPTHLIKTRGQQVTLRCSPKSGHDTVSWYQQALGQGPQFIFQYYEEEERQRGNFPDRFSGHQFPNYSSELNVNALLLGDSALYLCASSLSGGPDGTQYFGPGTRLLVL.

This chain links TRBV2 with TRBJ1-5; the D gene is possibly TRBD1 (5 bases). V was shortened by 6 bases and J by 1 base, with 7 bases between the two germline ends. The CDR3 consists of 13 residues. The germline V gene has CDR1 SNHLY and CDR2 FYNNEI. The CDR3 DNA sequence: TGTGCCAGCAGGTGGGACAGCAATCAGCCCCAGCATTTT. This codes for CASRWDSNQPQHF.

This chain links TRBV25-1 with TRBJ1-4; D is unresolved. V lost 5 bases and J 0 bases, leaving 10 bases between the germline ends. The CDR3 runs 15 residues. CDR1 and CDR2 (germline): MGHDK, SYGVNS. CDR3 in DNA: TGTGCCAGCAGTTACGGGAGTGCAACTAATGAAAAACTGTTTTTT. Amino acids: CASSYGSATNEKLFF.

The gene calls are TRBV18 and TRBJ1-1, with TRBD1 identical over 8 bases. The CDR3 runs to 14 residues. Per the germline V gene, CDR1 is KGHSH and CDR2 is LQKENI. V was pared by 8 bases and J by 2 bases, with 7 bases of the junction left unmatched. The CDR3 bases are TGTGCCAGCCTATTTACAGGGGGAAACACTGAAGCTTTCTTT. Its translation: CASLFTGGNTEAFF.

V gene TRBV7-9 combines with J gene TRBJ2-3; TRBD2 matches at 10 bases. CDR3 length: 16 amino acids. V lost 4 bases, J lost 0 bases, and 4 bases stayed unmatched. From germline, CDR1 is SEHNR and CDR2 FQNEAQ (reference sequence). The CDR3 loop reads CASSSGLAVSTDTQYF. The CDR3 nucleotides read TGTGCCAGCAGCTCTGGACTAGCGGTTAGCACAGATACGCAGTATTTT. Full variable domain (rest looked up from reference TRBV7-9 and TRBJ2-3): DTGVSQNPRHKITKRGQNVTFRCDPISEHNRLYWYRQTLGQGPEFLTYFQNEAQLEKSRLLSDRFSAERPKGSFSTLEIQRTEQGDSAMYLCASSSGLAVSTDTQYFGPGTRLTVL.

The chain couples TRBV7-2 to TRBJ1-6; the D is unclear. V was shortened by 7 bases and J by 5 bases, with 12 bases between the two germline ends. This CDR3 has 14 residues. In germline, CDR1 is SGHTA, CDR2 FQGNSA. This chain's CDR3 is CASTIRSNNSPLHF. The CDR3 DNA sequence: TGTGCCAGCACCATAAGGTCGAATAATTCACCCCTCCACTTT.

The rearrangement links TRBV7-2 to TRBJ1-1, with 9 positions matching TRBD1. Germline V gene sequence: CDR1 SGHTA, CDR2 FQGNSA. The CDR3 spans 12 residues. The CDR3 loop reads CAGTGLNTEAFF. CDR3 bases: TGTGCGGGGACAGGGTTGAACACTGAAGCTTTCTTT.

The CDR3 region has the DNA TGTGCCAGCAGCTTATCGGGGACAGGGTCCCGGCATTTT. Translated: CASSLSGTGSRHF. The chain uses TRBV7-3 and TRBJ1-5, with 9 bases matching TRBD1. V shed 2 bases and J 15 bases; nucleotides not matched to a gene: 8. The CDR3 consists of 13 residues. CDR1 is SGHTA and CDR2 is FQGTGA in the germline V gene.

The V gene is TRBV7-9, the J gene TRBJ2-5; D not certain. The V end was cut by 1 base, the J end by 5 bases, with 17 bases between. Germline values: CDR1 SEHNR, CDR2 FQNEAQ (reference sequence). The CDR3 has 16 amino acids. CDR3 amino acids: CASSLGPVVSRETQYF. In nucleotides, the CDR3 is TGTGCCAGCAGCTTAGGTCCCGTCGTCTCGAGGGAGACCCAGTACTTC.

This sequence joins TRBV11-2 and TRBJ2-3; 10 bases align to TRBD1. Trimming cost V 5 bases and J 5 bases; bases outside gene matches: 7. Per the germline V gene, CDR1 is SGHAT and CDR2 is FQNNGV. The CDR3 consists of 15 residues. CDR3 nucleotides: TGTGCCAGCAGCGTCGACAGGGGGCTGGGAGATACGCAGTATTTT. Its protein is CASSVDRGLGDTQYF. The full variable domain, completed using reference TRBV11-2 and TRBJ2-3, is EAGVAQSPRYKIIEKRQSVAFWCNPISGHATLYWYQQILGQGPKLLIQFQNNGVVDDSQLPKDRFSAERLKGVDSTLKIQPAKLEDSAVYLCASSVDRGLGDTQYFGPGTRLTVL.

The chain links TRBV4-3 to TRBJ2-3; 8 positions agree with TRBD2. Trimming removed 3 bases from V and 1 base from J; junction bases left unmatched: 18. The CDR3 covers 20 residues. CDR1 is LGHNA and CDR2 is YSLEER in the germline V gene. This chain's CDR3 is CASSHHLGAGAPPGTDTQYF. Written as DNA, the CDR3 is TGCGCCAGCAGCCACCATTTGGGAGCGGGGGCCCCTCCGGGCACAGATACGCAGTATTTT.

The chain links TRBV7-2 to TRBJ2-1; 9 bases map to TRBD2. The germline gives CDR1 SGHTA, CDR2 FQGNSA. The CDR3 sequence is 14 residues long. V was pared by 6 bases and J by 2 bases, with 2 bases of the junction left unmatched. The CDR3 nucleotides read TGTGCCAGCAGTCTAGCGGGGCCCTACAATGAGCAGTTCTTC. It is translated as CASSLAGPYNEQFF.

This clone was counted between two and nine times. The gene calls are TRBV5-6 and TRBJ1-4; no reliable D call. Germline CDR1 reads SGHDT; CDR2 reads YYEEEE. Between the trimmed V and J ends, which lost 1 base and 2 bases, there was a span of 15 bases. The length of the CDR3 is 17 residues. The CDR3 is CASSLKFRSGTNEKLFF. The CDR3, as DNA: TGTGCCAGCAGCTTGAAATTCAGGTCGGGGACTAATGAAAAACTGTTTTTT.